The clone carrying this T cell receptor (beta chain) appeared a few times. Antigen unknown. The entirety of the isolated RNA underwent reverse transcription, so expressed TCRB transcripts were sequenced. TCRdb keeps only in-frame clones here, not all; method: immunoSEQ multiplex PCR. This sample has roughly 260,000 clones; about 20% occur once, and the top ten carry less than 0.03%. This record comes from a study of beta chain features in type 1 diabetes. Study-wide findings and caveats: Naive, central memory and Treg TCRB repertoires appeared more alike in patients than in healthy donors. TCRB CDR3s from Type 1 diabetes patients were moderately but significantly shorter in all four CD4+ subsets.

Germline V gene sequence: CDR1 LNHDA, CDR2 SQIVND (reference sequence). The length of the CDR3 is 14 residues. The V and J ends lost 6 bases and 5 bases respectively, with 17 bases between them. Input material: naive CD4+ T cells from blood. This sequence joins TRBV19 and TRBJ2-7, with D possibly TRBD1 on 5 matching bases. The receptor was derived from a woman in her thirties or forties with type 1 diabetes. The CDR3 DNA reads TGTGCCAGTAGCATTAGCCAGGGAAGCCACGAGCAGTACTTC. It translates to CASSISQGSHEQYF.